Shown below are 26 T cell receptor beta chains from a single sample sequenced in a study of neurological immune-mediated disorders (dated by TCRdb to about 2019). The library was made by 5' RACE. Sequencing was carried out with an Illumina HiSeq 2500. TCRdb cleaned the public reads at Q25 with fastp, built clones with MiXCR and kept in-frame beta chains. Every distinct CDR3 protein forms one entry, paired with its most common genes and DNA. In all, the sample holds about 53,000 distinct CDR3 sequences, and around 3.4% of those were seen once. The ten largest clonotypes hold about 3% of the sample. Sequenced sample: PBMCs. All receptors derive from a woman aged 30 to 39 with multiple sclerosis.

This clonotype was counted at least ten times. CDR3 coding DNA: TGTGCCAGCAGCCGAAACAGGGTAGGACAGCAAGAGACCCAGTACTTC. This codes for CASSRNRVGQQETQYF. The chain carries TRBV5-6 and TRBJ2-5; possibly TRBD1 for D (6 bases). Trimming took 4 bases from V and 2 from J, leaving 18 bases between them. The CDR3 has 16 amino acids. Germline V gene sequence: CDR1 SGHDT, CDR2 YYEEEE.

This clonotype came up once. Since a much larger clone is just one base distant, this may be a read error. This chain uses TRBV20-1 with TRBJ2-5, with D maybe TRBD2 (6 bases). The CDR3 is 14 amino acids. Germline V gene lookup returns CDR1 DFQATT and CDR2 SNEGSKA (reference sequence). CDR3 region: CSVRDDRGKETQYF. As DNA, the CDR3 is TGCAGTGTTAGAGATGACCGGGGGAAGGAGACCCAGTACTTC.

This clonotype was observed many times. The V call is TRBV7-2, the J call TRBJ2-5; perhaps TRBD2 as D (5 bases). V lost 2 bases, J lost 2 bases, and 6 bases lay in between. The CDR3 has 13 amino acids. Germline V gene data show CDR1 as SGHTA and CDR2 as FQGNSA. CDR3 amino acids: CASSLTRQETQYF. CDR3 sequence (DNA): TGTGCCAGCAGCTTAACTAGACAAGAGACCCAGTACTTC.

This clonotype was seen repeatedly, ten times or more. This chain uses TRBV5-1 with TRBJ1-1; D is ambiguous. This CDR3 spans 13 amino acids. V gave up 3 bases and J gave up 0 bases, with 6 bases separating them. Germline CDR1 reads SGHRS; CDR2 reads YFSETQ. The CDR3 DNA reads TGCGCCAGCAGCTCCACCATGAACACTGAAGCTTTCTTT. Translation: CASSSTMNTEAFF.

This clonotype has a handful of counts. V and J are TRBV20-1 and TRBJ2-7; 9 bases are a match to TRBD1. The germline V gene encodes CDR1 DFQATT and CDR2 SNEGSKA (reference sequence). The CDR3 spans 12 residues. Trimming removed 4 bases from V and 5 bases from J; junction bases left unmatched: 3. The CDR3 DNA is TGCAGTGCTACCCGGACAGGGGACGAGCAGTACTTC. This gives the protein CSATRTGDEQYF.

This clonotype was seen ten or more times. The chain combines TRBV5-6 with TRBJ2-4, with TRBD1 as a possible D gene (6 bases). V lost 1 base, J lost 8 bases, and 16 bases lay in between. The germline V gene has CDR1 SGHDT and CDR2 YYEEEE. The CDR3 covers 15 residues. This CDR3 is CASSLYGTIIDIQYF. The CDR3 DNA is TGTGCCAGCAGCTTGTACGGGACAATTATTGACATTCAGTACTTC.

This clonotype was recorded a few times. This may come from a read error, since a much larger clone is one base off. The V gene is TRBV7-2, the J gene TRBJ2-2; D gene unclear. The germline gives CDR1 SGHTA, CDR2 FQGNSA. This CDR3 contains 14 residues. Trimming stripped 0 bases from V and 6 bases from J, with 8 bases between. CDR3 amino acids: CASSLARIAGELFF. Written as DNA, the CDR3 is TGTGCCAGCAGCTTAGCGCGGATAGCCGGGGAGCTGTTTTTT.

In its sample, this clonotype was seen many times. A read error may produce the germline difference seen at one junction end. This rearrangement joins TRBV9 to TRBJ1-5, with D tentatively TRBD1 (5 bases). Germline CDR1 is SGDLS and CDR2 is YYNGEE. The CDR3 totals 15 residues. The CDR3 here is CASSATGATNQPQNF. CDR3 bases: TGTGCCAGCAGCGCTACCGGGGCCACGAATCAGCCCCAGAATTTT.

About this clonotype itself: This may be a read error: a much more frequent sequence differs by one nucleotide. The V gene is TRBV5-1, the J gene TRBJ2-7; D gene ambiguous. The V end was cut by 1 base, the J end by 1 base, with 9 bases between. The CDR3 covers 14 residues. The germline gives CDR1 SGHRS, CDR2 YFSETQ. CDR3 in DNA: TGCGCCAGCAGCTTGCAGACCAAGTCCTACGAGCAGTACTTC. Residues: CASSLQTKSYEQYF.

The table lists this clonotype with many counts. CDR3 amino acids: CASSFHNTEAFF. The CDR3 region has the DNA TGTGCCAGCAGTTTTCATAACACTGAAGCTTTCTTT. The chain couples TRBV12-3 or TRBV12-4 to TRBJ1-1, with D uncertain. Trimming pared 3 bases from V and 2 bases from J, leaving 4 bases between. The CDR3 is made up of 12 amino acids.

The V and J genes are TRBV7-6 and TRBJ2-1; TRBD2 might be the D (5 bases). Germline V CDR1 and CDR2: SGHVS, FNYEAQ. V lost 2 bases and J 8 bases, leaving 10 bases between the germline ends. This CDR3 has 13 amino acids. As DNA, the CDR3 is TGTGCCAGCAGCTTACTGTCCGGGGATGAGCAGTTCTTC. It is translated as CASSLLSGDEQFF.

At least ten counts were recorded for this clonotype. J is TRBJ2-3 and V is TRBV9; 8 bases fit TRBD2. Germline V CDR1 and CDR2: SGDLS, YYNGEE. The V segment lost 2 bases and the J segment 5 bases; nucleotides outside the gene matches: 4. The CDR3 sequence is 14 residues long. CDR3 residues: CASSVGLGGDTQYF. Here the CDR3 DNA reads TGTGCCAGCAGCGTGGGACTAGGGGGAGATACGCAGTATTTT.

This clonotype was found many times. The V call is TRBV10-3, the J call TRBJ2-5, with D uncertain. The CDR3 has 15 amino acids. Trimming stripped 7 bases from V and 2 bases from J, with 17 bases between. CDR1 ENHRY and CDR2 SYGVKD come from the germline V gene. The DNA for the CDR3 is TGTGCCATCAAGGGTGGTCGGGCAGAACAAGAGACCCAGTACTTC. Residues: CAIKGGRAEQETQYF.

This clonotype was observed a handful of times. The rearrangement joins TRBV6-2 or TRBV6-3 to TRBJ2-3; D uncertain. Deletions cut 6 bases from V and 6 bases from J, with 7 bases between. Germline V lookup: CDR1 MNHEY, CDR2 SVGEGT. This CDR3 region has 11 residues. CDR3 protein: CASRMGDTQYF. CDR3 nucleotide sequence: TGTGCCAGCAGGATGGGGGATACGCAGTATTTT.

This clonotype has at least ten counts. The rearrangement uses TRBV6-6 and TRBJ2-7; D uncertain. CDR1 and CDR2 from the germline V gene are MNHNY and SVGAGI (reference sequence). With 2 bases removed from V and 3 bases from J, the gap between germline ends came to 8 bases. The CDR3 sequence is 13 residues long. The CDR3 sequence is CASSYDQYYEQYF. CDR3 DNA: TGTGCCAGCAGTTACGACCAGTACTACGAGCAGTACTTC.

This clonotype came up many times. This chain uses TRBV24-1 with TRBJ2-7; TRBD1 matches 12 bases. J lost 6 bases, V lost 3 bases, and 5 bases had no gene match. The length of the CDR3 is 15 residues. Germline CDR1 reads KGHDR; CDR2 reads SFDVKD. In DNA, the CDR3 is TGTGCCACCAGTGATCTCCGGGACAGGGGGCCCGAGCAGTACTTC. Translation gives CATSDLRDRGPEQYF.

As concerns this clonotype: A much larger clone differs by one base, so this may be a read error. This chain links TRBV5-1 with TRBJ2-3; 10 nucleotides line up with TRBD2. Per germline, CDR1 SGHRS and CDR2 YFSETQ. V trimming: 0 bases; J trimming: 6 bases; junction bases outside the gene matches: 1. CDR3 length: 14 amino acids. CDR3 nucleotide sequence: TGCGCCAGCAGCTTGGCGACTAGCGGGGATACGCAGTATTTT. Translating it yields CASSLATSGDTQYF.

Many counts were recorded for this clonotype. The J gene is TRBJ2-1, the V gene TRBV13; D gene uncertain. Germline assignment: CDR1 PRHDT and CDR2 FYEKMQ (reference sequence). The CDR3 covers 13 residues. Trimming left V 0 bases short and J 7 bases short, with 7 bases between. For the CDR3, the DNA is TGTGCCAGCAGCTTAGGAAGAAATAATGAGCAGTTCTTC. This sequence encodes CASSLGRNNEQFF.

This clonotype appeared a few times. The rearrangement joins TRBV12-3 or TRBV12-4 to TRBJ1-3, with D maybe TRBD1 (5 bases). The CDR3 length is 16 residues. V lost 6 bases and J lost 0, with 15 bases in between. The CDR3 region has the DNA TGTGCCAGCAGCGGCCCGGGGGTTAGCTCTGGAAACACCATATATTTT. Its protein is CASSGPGVSSGNTIYF.

This clonotype turned up a few times. V gene TRBV14 combines with J gene TRBJ2-1; no clear D. This CDR3 comprises 13 residues. The ends were cut back, 1 base at V and 6 bases at J, with 7 bases in the middle. Looked up from germline, CDR1 is SGHDN and CDR2 is FVKESK. The CDR3 region has the DNA TGTGCCAGCAGCCAAGGTGATATCAATGAGCAGTTCTTC. Translation gives CASSQGDINEQFF.

This clonotype appeared many times. This sequence joins TRBV20-1 and TRBJ2-5; D uncertain. The length of the CDR3 is 10 residues. Germline values: CDR1 DFQATT, CDR2 SNEGSKA (reference sequence). Trimming pared 3 bases from V and 5 bases from J, leaving 4 bases between. In nucleotides, the CDR3 is TGCAGTGCTAGTCTGGAGACCCAGTACTTC. Protein product: CSASLETQYF.

Of note for this clonotype: A read error may be the cause here, since a much bigger clone is one base away. The chain couples TRBV5-5 to TRBJ1-4; D is undetermined. This CDR3 is 13 amino acids long. Germline V gene sequence: CDR1 SGHKS, CDR2 YYEKEE (reference sequence). Trimming stripped 0 bases from V and 6 bases from J, with 6 bases between. Here the CDR3 DNA reads TGTGCCAGCAGCTTGGGCACTTATGAAAAACTGTTTTTT. Translation: CASSLGTYEKLFF. The whole variable domain, filled in from reference TRBV5-5 and TRBJ1-4, reads DAGVTQSPTHLIKTRGQQVTLRCSPISGHKSVSWYQQVLGQGPQFIFQYYEKEERGRGNFPDRFSARQFPNYSSELNVNALLLGDSALYLCASSLGTYEKLFFGSGTQLSVL.

This clonotype was detected many times. The rearrangement joins TRBV7-2 to TRBJ2-2, with 8 bases lining up with TRBD2. V was clipped by 6 bases and J by 2 bases; unmatched bases: 5. Germline V gene sequence: CDR1 SGHTA, CDR2 FQGNSA. CDR3 length: 15 amino acids. CDR3 protein: CASRTGTRNTGELFF. DNA for the CDR3: TGTGCCAGCAGGACCGGGACTAGAAACACCGGGGAGCTGTTTTTT.

This clonotype was picked up a small number of times. It may be a read error: a sequence one base away is much more abundant. The genes are TRBV12-3 or TRBV12-4 and TRBJ1-5; TRBD1 is a possible D gene (5 bases). The CDR3 covers 13 residues. The CDR3 bases are TGTGCCAGCAGTTTCAGGGAGGAACAGCCCCAGAATTTT. Its translation is CASSFREEQPQNF.

Many counts were recorded for this clonotype. V usage is TRBV20-1 and J usage is TRBJ2-5; possible D gene TRBD2, 5 bases. Per the germline V gene, CDR1 is DFQATT and CDR2 is SNEGSKA (reference sequence). The CDR3 runs to 12 residues. Trimming left V 0 bases short and J 14 bases short, with 16 bases between. Written as DNA, the CDR3 is TGCAGTGCTAGAGATCTCGCAGCGGTCCTTTACTTC. This encodes CSARDLAAVLYF.

There are many counts of this clonotype. V is TRBV5-6 and J is TRBJ2-1, with TRBD1 identical over 8 bases. This CDR3 contains 15 residues. The J segment lost 7 bases and the V segment lost 0 bases, leaving 6 bases of the junction unmatched. Looked up from germline, CDR1 is SGHDT and CDR2 is YYEEEE. The CDR3 sequence: CASSLGAGGLNEQFF. Here the CDR3 DNA reads TGTGCCAGCAGCTTGGGGGCAGGGGGCTTGAATGAGCAGTTCTTC.